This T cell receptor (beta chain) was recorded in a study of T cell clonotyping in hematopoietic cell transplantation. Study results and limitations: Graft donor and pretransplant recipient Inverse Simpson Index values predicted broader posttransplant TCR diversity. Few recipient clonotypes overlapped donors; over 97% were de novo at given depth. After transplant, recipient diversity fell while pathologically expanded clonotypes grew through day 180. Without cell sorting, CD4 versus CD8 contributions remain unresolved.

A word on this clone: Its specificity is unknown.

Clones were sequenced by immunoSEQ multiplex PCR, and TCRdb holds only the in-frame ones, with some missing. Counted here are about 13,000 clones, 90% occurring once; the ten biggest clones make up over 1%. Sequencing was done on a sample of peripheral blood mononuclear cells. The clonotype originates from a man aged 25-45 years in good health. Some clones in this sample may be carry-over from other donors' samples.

For the CDR3, the DNA is TGTGCCAGCAGCTTGTCAGGACAGTACTATGGCTACACCTTC. Protein: CASSLSGQYYGYTF. V is TRBV5-6 and J is TRBJ1-2, with a possible D match to TRBD1 (6 bases). V dropped 1 base and J dropped 3 bases, with 10 bases sitting between them. The CDR3 runs 14 residues. Germline loops: CDR1 SGHDT, CDR2 YYEEEE. The full variable domain, rest sourced from reference TRBV5-6 and TRBJ1-2, is DAGVTQSPTHLIKTRGQQVTLRCSPKSGHDTVSWYQQALGQGPQFIFQYYEEEERQRGNFPDRFSGHQFPNYSSELNVNALLLGDSALYLCASSLSGQYYGYTFGSGTRLTVV.